This T cell receptor beta chain appears in the sequencing data of a study of blood T cell repertoires in COVID-19. Study-wide background: Sites across the United States, Italy and Spain contributed samples from acute and convalescent COVID-19. PBMCs, B-cell-depleted T cells, or T cells provided the cDNA or gDNA that made up the material.

Profiled with immunoSEQ multiplex PCR; TCRdb holds only in-frame clones, not every one. The sample records 85,000 or so clones, roughly 85% being singletons. The CDR3 spans 15 residues. V was shortened by 3 bases and J by 2 bases, with 10 bases between the two germline ends. The germline CDR1 and CDR2 sequences are KGHDR and SFDVKD. Sequences were obtained from peripheral blood. The chain employs TRBV24-1 and TRBJ1-3, with D uncertain. The source of this sequence is a man aged 50 to 60 with active or convalescent COVID-19. CDR3 nucleotide sequence: TGTGCCACCAGTGATCCCAGTATACCTGGAAACACCATATATTTT. Translated: CATSDPSIPGNTIYF.